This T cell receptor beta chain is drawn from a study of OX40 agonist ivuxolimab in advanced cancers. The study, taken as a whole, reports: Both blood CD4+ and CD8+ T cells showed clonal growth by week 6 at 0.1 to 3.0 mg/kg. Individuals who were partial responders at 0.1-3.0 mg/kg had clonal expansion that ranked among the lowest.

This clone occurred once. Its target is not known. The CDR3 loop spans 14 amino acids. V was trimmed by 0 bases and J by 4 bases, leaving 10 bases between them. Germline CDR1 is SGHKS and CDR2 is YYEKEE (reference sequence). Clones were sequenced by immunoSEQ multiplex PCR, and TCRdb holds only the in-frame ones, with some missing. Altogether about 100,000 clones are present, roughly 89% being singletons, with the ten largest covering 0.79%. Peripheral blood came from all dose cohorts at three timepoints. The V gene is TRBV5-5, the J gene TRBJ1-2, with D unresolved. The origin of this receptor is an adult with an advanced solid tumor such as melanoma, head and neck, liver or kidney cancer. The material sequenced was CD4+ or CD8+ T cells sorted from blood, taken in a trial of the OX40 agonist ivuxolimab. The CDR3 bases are TGTGCCAGCAGCTTGGGGGTCAGAAGCTATGGCTACACCTTC. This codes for CASSLGVRSYGYTF.